The rows below give T cell receptor beta chains drawn from one sample of a study of regulatory T cells in long-lasting Graves disease. TCRdb reanalysed the multiplex PCR reads using MiXCR and keeps one entry per CDR3 protein. The sample lists about 610,000 distinct CDR3 sequences, about 16% occurring once. The same data also went into a second study, on T cells in Graves' hyperthyroidism and ophthalmopathy.

Sequences were derived from peripheral blood mononuclear cells (PBMCs), sampled at new diagnosis, from a patient treated with antithyroid drugs. Every receptor here comes from a man between 18 and 29 years old with Graves disease. Each CDR3 is given with its conserved first and last residue. D genes are given only for firm matches. Clone size is given for some rows only: seen once, a few or many times, or a class if the clone is expanded.

>TRBD1|TRBV2|TRBJ2-1|NA
TGTGCCAGCAGGGTGGACAGGGGCTACAATGAGCAGTTCTTC
CASRVDRGYNEQFF
>NA|TRBV28|TRBJ2-3|many
TGTGCCAGCAGTTTGAGGGGTACCCCCACAGATACGCAGTATTTT
CASSLRGTPTDTQYF
>NA|TRBV13|TRBJ2-1|NA
TGTGCCAGCAGCTTAGGCTACCCGGGGGCCGGGGTTGAGCAGTTCTTC
CASSLGYPGAGVEQFF
>NA|TRBV19|TRBJ1-1|NA
TGTGCCAGTACGAGGGGGTGGGCGGGCACTGAAGCTTTCTTT
CASTRGWAGTEAFF
>NA|TRBV5-1|TRBJ1-4|many
TGCGCCAGCAGCCAAACTTCAACTAATGAAAAACTGTTTTTT
CASSQTSTNEKLFF
>NA|TRBV20-1|TRBJ1-1|NA
TGCAGTGCTAGAGATATGAGGGTGTTGTCTGAAGCTTTCTTT
CSARDMRVLSEAFF
>NA|TRBV7-9|TRBJ2-1|few
TGTGCCAGCAGCCCCTACGAGGATAGCAGCAATGAGCAGTTCTTC
CASSPYEDSSNEQFF
>NA|TRBV30|TRBJ2-2|NA
TGTGCCTGGAGTATTCTCACTATCGACACCGGGGAGCTGTTTTTT
CAWSILTIDTGELFF
>TRBD1|TRBV13|TRBJ1-6|NA
TGTGCCAGCAGCTCACGACAGGGGGATTCACCCCTCCACTTT
CASSSRQGDSPLHF
>NA|TRBV10-3|TRBJ1-5|few
TGTGCCATCAGTGAAGGGAATCAGCCCCAGCATTTT
CAISEGNQPQHF
>NA|TRBV6-1|TRBJ2-2|NA
TGTGCCAGCAGCCTCCCCCTGATAGGGGGAAGCGGGGAGCTGTTTTTT
CASSLPLIGGSGELFF
>TRBD2|TRBV12-3/TRBV12-4|TRBJ2-7|NA
TGTGCCAGCAGCGGTCTAGCGGGAGTCGACGAGCAGTACTTC
CASSGLAGVDEQYF
>TRBD2|TRBV6-2/TRBV6-3|TRBJ2-1|many
TGTGCCAGCAGCCCCGGGACTAGCTCGTACAATGAGCAGTTCTTC
CASSPGTSSYNEQFF
>NA|TRBV20-1|TRBJ1-3|NA
TGCAGTGCTGGAGAGGTGACACCGGGGATCGGAAACACCATATATTTT
CSAGEVTPGIGNTIYF